This passage covers 17 T cell receptor beta chains from one sample sequenced in a study of blood T cell repertoires in COVID-19. The repertoire was sequenced with immunoSEQ multiplex PCR; TCRdb's copy has only in-frame clones and lacks some. The table has under 200,000 clones, about 89% seen once. The sample was PBMCs or T cells enriched from blood (not recorded which). These TCRs come from a woman aged 18-29 years who had recovered from COVID-19.

The J gene is TRBJ2-7, the V gene TRBV10-3, with 9 bases matching TRBD1. The CDR3 is 15 amino acids. With 2 bases clipped from V and 2 bases from J, the junction kept 4 bases outside the gene matches. Germline assignment: CDR1 ENHRY and CDR2 SYGVKD. The CDR3 protein is CAISEQGQGPYEQYF. The CDR3 nucleotides are TGTGCCATCAGTGAGCAGGGACAGGGACCCTACGAGCAGTACTTC.

The J gene is TRBJ2-3, the V gene TRBV30; TRBD2 matches 11 bases. Germline-derived CDR1 and CDR2 are GTSNPN and SVGIG (reference sequence). The V gene end was trimmed by 3 bases and the J gene end by 4 bases; junction bases not matched to a gene: 6. The CDR3 is 15 residues long. CDR3 sequence (DNA): TGTGCCTGGAGGCTAGCGGGAGGTGTTTCAGATACGCAGTATTTT. Translation: CAWRLAGGVSDTQYF. Full variable domain (rest looked up from reference TRBV30 and TRBJ2-3): SQTIHQWPATLVQPVGSPLSLECTVEGTSNPNLYWYRQAAGRGLQLLFYSVGIGQISSEVPQNLSASRPQDRQFILSSKKLLLSDSGFYLCAWRLAGGVSDTQYFGPGTRLTVL.

The chain combines TRBV4-1 with TRBJ2-1; D uncertain. The length of the CDR3 is 12 residues. Trimming pared 1 base from V and 5 bases from J, leaving 3 bases between. Germline lookup yields CDR1 MGHRA and CDR2 YSYEKL. CDR3 in DNA: TGCGCCAGCAGCCAAGTAAACAATGAGCAGTTCTTC. This sequence encodes CASSQVNNEQFF.

The chain is built from TRBV19 and TRBJ2-1, with TRBD1 matching over 8 bases. CDR3 length equals 19 residues. From germline, CDR1 is LNHDA and CDR2 SQIVND (reference sequence). J gave up 3 bases and V 3 bases, and 16 bases lay outside the gene matches. CDR3 nucleotides: TGTGCCAGTAGTATGGGGGTGACAGGGGATGTCAGGGGCTACAATGAGCAGTTCTTC. Protein sequence: CASSMGVTGDVRGYNEQFF.

The chain couples TRBV18 to TRBJ1-5; 8 positions match TRBD1. Germline loops: CDR1 KGHSH, CDR2 LQKENI. The V gene end was trimmed by 4 bases and the J gene end by 7 bases; junction bases not matched to a gene: 6. The CDR3 loop spans 14 amino acids. The CDR3 region has the DNA TGTGCCAGCTCACTGTCGGACAGGGAACAGCCCCAGCATTTT. Translating it yields CASSLSDREQPQHF. The full variable domain, rest sourced from reference TRBV18 and TRBJ1-5, is NAGVMQNPRHLVRRRGQEARLRCSPMKGHSHVYWYRQLPEEGLKFMVYLQKENIIDESGMPKERFSAEFPKEGPSILRIQQVVRGDSAAYFCASSLSDREQPQHFGDGTRLSIL.

J is TRBJ2-3 and V is TRBV5-1; 7 bases line up with TRBD2. J lost 2 bases, V lost 10 bases, and 16 bases had no gene match. Germline CDR1 and CDR2: SGHRS and YFSETQ. This CDR3 comprises 16 residues. The CDR3 nucleotides read TGCGCCCCCGTCGGCGGGAGTCGCACTAACACAGATACGCAGTATTTT. Amino acid sequence: CAPVGGSRTNTDTQYF.

The chain is built from TRBV28 and TRBJ2-7, with TRBD1 matching over 10 bases. Germline CDR1 reads MDHEN; CDR2 reads SYDVKM. Trimming at V came to 5 bases and at J to 7 bases, leaving 14 bases not matched to a gene. The CDR3 loop spans 16 amino acids. This CDR3 is CASSTQPGQGSQEQYF. The CDR3 nucleotides are TGTGCCAGCAGTACCCAGCCGGGACAGGGGTCACAAGAGCAGTACTTC. Variable domain in full (rest from reference TRBV28 and TRBJ2-7): DVKVTQSSRYLVKRTGEKVFLECVQDMDHENMFWYRQDPGLGLRLIYFSYDVKMKEKGDIPEGYSVSREKKERFSLILESASTNQTSMYLCASSTQPGQGSQEQYFGPGTRLTVT.

The chain uses TRBV6-1 and TRBJ2-1, with a tentative D call TRBD1 (6 bases). The CDR3 sequence is 15 residues long. V was shortened by 2 bases and J by 6 bases, with 14 bases between the two germline ends. Germline CDR1 MNHNS, CDR2 SASEGT. The CDR3 is CASSEHHTGSNEQFF. CDR3 nucleotides: TGTGCCAGCAGTGAACACCACACAGGGTCCAATGAGCAGTTCTTC.

The chain links TRBV7-9 to TRBJ1-4; no clear D gene. The germline V gene encodes CDR1 SEHNR and CDR2 FQNEAQ (reference sequence). This CDR3 has 18 residues. V shed 5 bases and J shed 2 bases, with 21 bases lying between them. The CDR3 region is CASSPDAGGSWTNEKLFF. CDR3 DNA: TGTGCCAGCAGCCCAGATGCGGGTGGGTCTTGGACTAATGAAAAACTGTTTTTT.

V and J are TRBV3-1 (or the pseudogene TRBV3-2) and TRBJ1-2; possibly TRBD1 for D (6 bases). Trimming took off 6 bases at V and 7 bases at J, with 24 bases between the two ends. Germline lookup yields CDR1 LGHDT and CDR2 YNNKEL (reference sequence). The CDR3 has 16 residues. In DNA form, the CDR3 reads TGTGCCAGCAGGCATAGGGGGGGCGCCAAGTCAGGTGGCTACACCTTC. Translated, it gives CASRHRGGAKSGGYTF.

The V gene is TRBV28, the J gene TRBJ2-7; 8 nucleotides agree with TRBD2. The CDR3 runs 18 residues. Trimming cost V 0 bases and J 7 bases; bases outside gene matches: 17. Germline CDR1 and CDR2: MDHEN and SYDVKM. This CDR3 is CASSLWSPSSGGEGEQYF. For the CDR3, the DNA is TGTGCCAGCAGTTTATGGTCACCCTCGAGCGGGGGCGAGGGTGAGCAGTACTTC. The whole variable domain, filled in from reference TRBV28 and TRBJ2-7, reads DVKVTQSSRYLVKRTGEKVFLECVQDMDHENMFWYRQDPGLGLRLIYFSYDVKMKEKGDIPEGYSVSREKKERFSLILESASTNQTSMYLCASSLWSPSSGGEGEQYFGPGTRLTVT.

J is TRBJ2-5 and V is TRBV12-5, with 8 nucleotides matching TRBD2. V was pared by 0 bases and J by 9 bases, with 3 bases of the junction left unmatched. The CDR3 loop spans 13 amino acids. Looked up from germline, CDR1 is LGHNT and CDR2 is FRNRAP. CDR3 sequence (DNA): TGTGCTAGTGGTTTGGTGGCGGGGGGTGCCCAGTACTTC. Its translation: CASGLVAGGAQYF.

This clone was detected only once. The J gene is TRBJ2-7, the V gene TRBV5-1; maybe TRBD1 (6 bases). Germline loops: CDR1 SGHRS, CDR2 YFSETQ. This CDR3 has 14 residues. Trimming took off 0 bases at V and 6 bases at J, with 13 bases between the two ends. The CDR3 DNA follows: TGCGCCAGCAGCTTGGTGCCAGGGGATCCCGAGCAGTACTTC. The encoded protein is CASSLVPGDPEQYF.

This chain links TRBV10-2 with TRBJ2-2, with 7 bases identical to TRBD1. J lost 4 bases, V lost 6 bases, and 8 bases had no gene match. The CDR3 totals 15 residues. Germline V gives CDR1 WSHSY, CDR2 SAAADI. DNA of the CDR3: TGCGCCAGCAGAGTCAGGGGGTCGCTCACCGGGGAGCTGTTTTTT. Translation: CASRVRGSLTGELFF.

V is TRBV19 and J is TRBJ2-1, with 7 bases fitting TRBD1. From germline, CDR1 is LNHDA and CDR2 SQIVND (reference sequence). V trimming: 6 bases; J trimming: 4 bases; junction bases outside the gene matches: 9. This CDR3 contains 15 residues. CDR3 bases: TGTGCCAGTAGCGAGAACAGGGGAATATACAATGAGCAGTTCTTC. Translation: CASSENRGIYNEQFF.

The CDR3 DNA sequence: TGCAGTGCTAGTCTCGGCGGGCGGCAAGAGACCCAGTACTTC. Amino acids: CSASLGGRQETQYF. The J gene is TRBJ2-5, the V gene TRBV20-1; weak D call: TRBD2 (5 bases). With 3 bases removed from V and 2 bases from J, the gap between germline ends came to 13 bases. This CDR3 region has 14 residues. Germline V gives CDR1 DFQATT, CDR2 SNEGSKA (reference sequence).

The chain is built from TRBV3-1 (or the pseudogene TRBV3-2) and TRBJ2-5, with D possibly matching TRBD2 (5 bases). Trimming cost V 6 bases and J 4 bases, with 15 bases left between them. CDR1 LGHDT and CDR2 YNNKEL come from the germline V gene (reference sequence). The CDR3 runs 14 residues. The CDR3 bases are TGTGCCAGCAGAACTCGAGGGTTTGGAGAGACCCAGTACTTC. It specifies CASRTRGFGETQYF.